This TCR beta chain came from a study of OX40 agonist ivuxolimab in advanced cancers. The wider study: Dose-escalation patients had hepatocellular carcinoma, melanoma, renal cell or head and neck cancer.

Profiled with immunoSEQ multiplex PCR; TCRdb holds only in-frame clones, not every one. The sample carries 65,000 to 85,000 clones, 87% recorded once. Germline-derived CDR1 and CDR2 are LNHDA and SQIVND (reference sequence). V dropped 1 base and J dropped 1 base, with 14 bases sitting between them. CDR3 length: 17 amino acids. The receptor's source is an adult with an advanced solid tumor such as melanoma, head and neck, liver or kidney cancer. V is TRBV19 and J is TRBJ1-5; perhaps TRBD1 as D (6 bases). The sample consisted of CD4+ or CD8+ T cells sorted from blood, taken in a trial of the OX40 agonist ivuxolimab. CDR3 residues: CASSIAQQGRSNQPQHF. In DNA, the CDR3 is TGTGCCAGTAGTATAGCTCAACAGGGTCGGAGCAATCAGCCCCAGCATTTT. Using reference TRBV19 and TRBJ1-5 for the parts outside the CDR3, the full variable domain is DGGITQSPKYLFRKEGQNVTLSCEQNLNHDAMYWYRQDPGQGLRLIYYSQIVNDFQKGDIAEGYSVSREKKESFPLTVTSAQKNPTAFYLCASSIAQQGRSNQPQHFGDGTRLSIL.